Listed below are T cell receptor beta chains from one sample, sequenced in a study of cytomegalovirus exposure and HLA in healthy donors. Sequencing used immunoSEQ multiplex PCR; TCRdb keeps in-frame clones, though not all of them. The table records some 120,000 clones, around 72% of them present only once. Sequencing input: PBMCs. Receptor source: a man under 40 in good health and CMV-seronegative. Both conserved end residues are part of each CDR3. The D gene is left open where the match is weak. Clone size is stated in some rows and not others, as once, few, many or a class when expanded.

. TRBD1 TRBJ1-6 TRBV5-4 17 CASSYTFGTANNSPLHF TGTGCCAGCAGTTACACGTTTGGGACAGCCAATAATTCACCCCTCCACTTT
. TRBD1 TRBJ1-6 TRBV28 14 CASSVDRVNSPLHF TGTGCCAGCAGCGTAGACAGGGTGAACTCACCCCTCCACTTT
few . TRBJ2-3 TRBV5-5 16 CASSLAATMAGDTQYF TGTGCCAGCAGCTTGGCGGCCACTATGGCGGGGGATACGCAGTATTTT
. . TRBJ2-7 TRBV4-1 13 CASSQVGNYEQYF TGCGCCAGCAGCCAAGTGGGCAACTACGAGCAGTACTTC
few TRBD1 TRBJ1-1 TRBV6-4 15 CASSTPTGDYTEAFF TGTGCCAGCAGTACACCGACAGGGGACTACACTGAAGCTTTCTTT
few TRBD1 TRBJ2-7 TRBV27 14 CASSFREGASEQYF TGTGCCAGCAGTTTTCGAGAGGGGGCGAGTGAGCAGTACTTC
few . TRBJ1-1 TRBV4-1 16 CASSHSMDSLNTEAFF TGCGCCAGCAGCCACAGTATGGACAGCTTGAACACTGAAGCTTTCTTT
. TRBD2 TRBJ2-5 TRBV5-1 15 CASSLDTAGEKTQYF TGCGCCAGCAGCTTGGATACAGCGGGGGAGAAGACCCAGTACTTC
few TRBD2 TRBJ2-3 TRBV7-3 16 CASSAVAGGATDTQYF TGTGCCAGCAGCGCAGTAGCGGGGGGGGCCACAGATACGCAGTATTTT
. TRBD1 TRBJ1-2 TRBV29-1 13 CSVVGQGAPGYTF TGCAGCGTTGTTGGACAGGGGGCGCCTGGCTACACCTTC
few TRBD2 TRBJ2-3 TRBV13 18 CASSLGSSGGRATDTQYF TGTGCCAGCAGCTTAGGCTCTAGCGGGGGGAGGGCCACAGATACGCAGTATTTT
. TRBD1 TRBJ2-7 TRBV19 14 CASSAQQGVYEQYF TGTGCCAGTAGTGCCCAACAGGGGGTCTACGAGCAGTACTTC
once TRBD1 TRBJ1-4 TRBV30 15 CAWSVIGQGYGKLFF TGTGCCTGGAGTGTAATAGGACAGGGGTATGGAAAACTGTTTTTT
. TRBD1 TRBJ2-7 TRBV27 14 CASSFGQGGYEQYF TGTGCCAGCAGTTTCGGACAGGGTGGGTACGAGCAGTACTTC
. . TRBJ2-7 TRBV27 12 CASSLGTGEQYF TGTGCCAGCAGTTTGGGGACTGGGGAGCAGTACTTC
. TRBD1 TRBJ2-2 TRBV15 20 CATSSPEGVGQGDPTGELFF TGTGCCACCAGCAGCCCAGAAGGGGTTGGACAGGGGGACCCCACCGGGGAGCTGTTTTTT
few TRBD1 TRBJ1-3 TRBV6-6 15 CASSVTGGSGNTIYF TGTGCCAGCAGCGTCACAGGGGGCTCTGGAAACACCATATATTTT
. . TRBJ2-1 TRBV5-1 12 CASSLLDNEQFF TGCGCCAGCAGCTTGTTAGACAATGAGCAGTTCTTC
. TRBD2 TRBJ2-2 TRBV30 15 CAWRPKGLVAGELFF TGTGCCTGGAGGCCTAAAGGACTAGTCGCCGGGGAGCTGTTTTTT
. . TRBJ1-1 TRBV5-1 13 CASSLDGRIEAFF TGTGCCAGCAGCTTGGACGGCAGGATTGAAGCTTTCTTT
. TRBD1 TRBJ2-7 TRBV5-1 15 CASSPGVGGKYEQYF TGCGCCAGCAGCCCCGGGGTAGGGGGCAAATACGAGCAGTACTTC
. . TRBJ1-3 TRBV2 16 CASSEGPGRGGNTIYF TGTGCCAGCAGTGAAGGGCCAGGGCGGGGTGGAAACACCATATATTTT
few . TRBJ1-1 TRBV6-1 14 CASSERGRNTEAFF TGTGCCAGCAGTGAAAGGGGGAGGAACACTGAAGCTTTCTTT
. TRBD2 TRBJ2-1 TRBV5-4 17 CASSLPRGGSFYNEQFF TGTGCCAGCAGCTTGCCGCGGGGGGGTAGCTTCTACAATGAGCAGTTCTTC
few TRBD2 TRBJ2-3 TRBV2 16 CASSPLTGTTSDTQYF TGTGCCAGCAGTCCACTTACCGGGACTACTTCAGATACGCAGTATTTT
few . TRBJ1-4 TRBV6-6 12 CASSPGRRELFF TGTGCCAGCAGCCCGGGACGGAGGGAACTGTTTTTT
. TRBD1 TRBJ1-2 TRBV4-2 15 CASSQSSGGDYGYTF TGTGCCAGCAGCCAATCTTCAGGGGGCGACTATGGCTACACCTTC
few TRBD1 TRBJ2-7 TRBV7-3 15 CASSPGQGPTYEQYF TGTGCCAGCAGCCCGGGACAGGGGCCCACCTACGAGCAGTACTTC
. TRBD2 TRBJ2-3 TRBV7-9 15 CSSSHLAGNTDTQYF TGTTCCAGCAGCCACTTAGCGGGGAACACAGATACGCAGTATTTT
. TRBD2 TRBJ2-7 TRBV19 15 CASSIGRGSTYEQYF TGTGCCAGTAGTATCGGGAGGGGGAGCACCTACGAGCAGTACTTC
. . TRBJ2-2 TRBV7-3 15 CASSLEGLSTGELFF TGTGCCAGCAGCTTAGAGGGCTTATCCACCGGGGAGCTGTTTTTT
. . TRBJ1-1 TRBV4-1 13 CASSQEGASEAFF TGCGCCAGCAGCCAAGAAGGGGCATCTGAAGCTTTCTTT
few . TRBJ1-5 TRBV19 13 CASSDREPQPQHF TGTGCCAGTAGTGACCGGGAACCTCAGCCCCAGCATTTT
. . TRBJ2-3 TRBV5-6 13 CASSWAMGDTQYF TGTGCCAGCAGTTGGGCTATGGGAGATACGCAGTATTTT
. . TRBJ2-5 TRBV4-1 14 CASSQEPGLQTQYF TGCGCCAGCAGCCAAGAACCAGGGCTGCAGACCCAGTACTTC
. . TRBJ1-4 TRBV2 13 CASSEERGEKLFF TGTGCCAGCAGTGAAGAAAGGGGTGAAAAACTGTTTTTT
few . TRBJ2-7 TRBV4-1 14 CASSQVPGDYEQYF TGCGCCAGCAGCCAAGTTCCAGGGGACTACGAGCAGTACTTC